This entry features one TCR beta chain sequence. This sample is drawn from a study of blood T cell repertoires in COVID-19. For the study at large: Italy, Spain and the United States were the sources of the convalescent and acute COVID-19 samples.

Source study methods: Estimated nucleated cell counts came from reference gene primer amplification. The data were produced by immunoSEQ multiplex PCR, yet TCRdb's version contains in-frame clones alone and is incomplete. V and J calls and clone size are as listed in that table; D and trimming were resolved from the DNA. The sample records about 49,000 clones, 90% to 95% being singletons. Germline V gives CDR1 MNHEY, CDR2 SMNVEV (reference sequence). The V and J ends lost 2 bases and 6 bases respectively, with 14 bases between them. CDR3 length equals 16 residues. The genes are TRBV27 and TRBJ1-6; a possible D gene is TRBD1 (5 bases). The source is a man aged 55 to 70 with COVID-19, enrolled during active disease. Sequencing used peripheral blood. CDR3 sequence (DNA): TGTGCCAGCAGTTTACAACAGGACGGAGTTAATTCACCCCTCCACTTT. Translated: CASSLQQDGVNSPLHF.